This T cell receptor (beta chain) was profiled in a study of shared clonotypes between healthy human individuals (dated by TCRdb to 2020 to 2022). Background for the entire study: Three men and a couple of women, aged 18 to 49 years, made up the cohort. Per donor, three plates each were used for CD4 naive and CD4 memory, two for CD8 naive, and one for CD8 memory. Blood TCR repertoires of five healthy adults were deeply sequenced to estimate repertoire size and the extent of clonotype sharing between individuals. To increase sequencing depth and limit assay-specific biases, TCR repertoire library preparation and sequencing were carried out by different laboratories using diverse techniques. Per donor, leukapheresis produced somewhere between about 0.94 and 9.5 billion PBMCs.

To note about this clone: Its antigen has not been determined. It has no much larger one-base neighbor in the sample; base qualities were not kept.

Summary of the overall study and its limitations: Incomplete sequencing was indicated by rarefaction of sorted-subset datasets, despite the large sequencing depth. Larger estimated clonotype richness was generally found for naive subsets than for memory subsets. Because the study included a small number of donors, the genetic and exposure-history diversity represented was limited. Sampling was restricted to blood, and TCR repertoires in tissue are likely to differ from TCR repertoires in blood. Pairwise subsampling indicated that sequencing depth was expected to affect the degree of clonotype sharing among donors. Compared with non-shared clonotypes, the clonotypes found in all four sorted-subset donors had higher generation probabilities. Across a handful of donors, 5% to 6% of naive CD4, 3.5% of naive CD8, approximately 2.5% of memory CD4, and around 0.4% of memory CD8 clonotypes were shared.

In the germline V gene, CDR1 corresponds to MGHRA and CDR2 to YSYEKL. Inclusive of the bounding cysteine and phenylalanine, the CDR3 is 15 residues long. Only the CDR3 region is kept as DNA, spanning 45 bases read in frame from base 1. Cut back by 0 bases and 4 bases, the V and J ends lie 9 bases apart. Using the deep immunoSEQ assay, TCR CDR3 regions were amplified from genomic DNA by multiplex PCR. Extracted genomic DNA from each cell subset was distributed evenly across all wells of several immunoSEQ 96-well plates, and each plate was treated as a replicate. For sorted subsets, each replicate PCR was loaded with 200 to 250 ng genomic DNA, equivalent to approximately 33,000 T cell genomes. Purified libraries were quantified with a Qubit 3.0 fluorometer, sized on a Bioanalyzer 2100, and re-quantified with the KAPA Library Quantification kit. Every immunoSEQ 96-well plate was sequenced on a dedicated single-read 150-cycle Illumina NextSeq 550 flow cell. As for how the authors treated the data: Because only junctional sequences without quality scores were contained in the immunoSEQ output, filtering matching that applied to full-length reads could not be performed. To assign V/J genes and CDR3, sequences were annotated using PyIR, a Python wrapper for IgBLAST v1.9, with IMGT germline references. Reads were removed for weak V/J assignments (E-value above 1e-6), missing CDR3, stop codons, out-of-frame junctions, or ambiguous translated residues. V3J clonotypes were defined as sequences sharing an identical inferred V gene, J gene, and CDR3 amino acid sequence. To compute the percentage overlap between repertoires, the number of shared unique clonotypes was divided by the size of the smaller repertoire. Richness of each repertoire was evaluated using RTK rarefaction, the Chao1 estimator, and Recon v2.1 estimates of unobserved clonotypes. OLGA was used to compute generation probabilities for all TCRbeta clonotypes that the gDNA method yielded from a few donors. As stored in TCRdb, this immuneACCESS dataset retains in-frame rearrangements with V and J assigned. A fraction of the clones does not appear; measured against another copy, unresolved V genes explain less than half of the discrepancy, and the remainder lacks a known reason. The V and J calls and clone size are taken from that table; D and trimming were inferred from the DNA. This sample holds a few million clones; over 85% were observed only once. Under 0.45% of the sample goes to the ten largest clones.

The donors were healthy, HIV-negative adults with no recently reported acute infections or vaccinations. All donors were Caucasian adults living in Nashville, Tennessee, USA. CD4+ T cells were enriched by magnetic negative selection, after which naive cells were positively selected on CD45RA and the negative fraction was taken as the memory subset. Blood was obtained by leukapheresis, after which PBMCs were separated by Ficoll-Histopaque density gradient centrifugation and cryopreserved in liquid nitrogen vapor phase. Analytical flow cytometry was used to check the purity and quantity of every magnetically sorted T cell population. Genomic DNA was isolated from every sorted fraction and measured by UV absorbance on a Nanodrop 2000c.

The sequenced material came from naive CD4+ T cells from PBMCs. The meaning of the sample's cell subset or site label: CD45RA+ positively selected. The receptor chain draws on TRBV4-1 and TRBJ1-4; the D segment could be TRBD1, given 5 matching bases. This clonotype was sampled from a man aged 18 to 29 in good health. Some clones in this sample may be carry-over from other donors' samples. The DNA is TGCGCCAGCAGCCAAGAAGAGGGGTATAATGAAAAACTGTTTTTT. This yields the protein CASSQEEGYNEKLFF.